The 8 T cell receptor beta chains presented below share a single source sample, sequenced in a study of blood T cell repertoires in COVID-19. Data came from immunoSEQ multiplex PCR; TCRdb stores just in-frame clones and leaves some out. Among around 140,000 clones listed, 80% to 90% were seen once. Source material: peripheral blood. Receptors were obtained from a man in his sixties with active or convalescent COVID-19.

This clone was picked up a small number of times. The chain links TRBV28 to TRBJ1-6, with 11 bases matching TRBD1. This CDR3 has 15 residues. CDR1 and CDR2 from the germline V gene are MDHEN and SYDVKM. V lost 4 bases to trimming and J lost 8 bases; unmatched junction nucleotides: 4. The CDR3 DNA is TGTGCCAGCAGTTCCCCGGGACAGGGGGATTCACCCCTCCACTTT. Protein: CASSSPGQGDSPLHF. Together with reference TRBV28 and TRBJ1-6, the CDR3 gives the full variable domain: DVKVTQSSRYLVKRTGEKVFLECVQDMDHENMFWYRQDPGLGLRLIYFSYDVKMKEKGDIPEGYSVSREKKERFSLILESASTNQTSMYLCASSSPGQGDSPLHFGNGTRLTVT.

The chain couples TRBV27 to TRBJ2-1; 8 bases align to TRBD2. The germline V gene encodes CDR1 MNHEY and CDR2 SMNVEV (reference sequence). V was pared by 3 bases and J by 4 bases, with 2 bases of the junction left unmatched. This CDR3 contains 14 residues. CDR3: CASSFRGGYNEQFF. CDR3 nucleotides: TGTGCCAGCAGTTTTCGGGGGGGATACAATGAGCAGTTCTTC.

With regard to this clone: No DNA is shown, since the ends of the CDR3 on it are uncertain; the CDR3 is the one TCRdb lists. The chain is built from TRBV28 and TRBJ1-6; the table's D call, TRBD1, has no DNA check behind it. A total of 14 residues make up the CDR3, ends included. CDR1 is MDHEN and CDR2 is SYDVKM in the germline V gene. The CDR3 reads CASILAGDNSPLHF.

The chain recombines TRBV6-5 with TRBJ1-2; D possibly corresponds to TRBD1 (5 bases). This CDR3 spans 13 amino acids. V was pared by 8 bases and J by 5 bases, with 15 bases between. The germline CDR1 and CDR2 sequences are MNHEY and SVGAGI. The CDR3 region has the DNA TGTGCCAGCGAGCAGGGTAACCAGTATGGCTACACCTTC. This translates into CASEQGNQYGYTF.

The CDR3 loop reads CASRTGMGEQYF. The CDR3 nucleotides read TGTGCCAGTCGGACAGGTATGGGCGAGCAGTACTTC. The V gene is TRBV19, the J gene TRBJ2-7, with TRBD1 matching over 7 bases. The junction had 7 bases not matched to a gene; V was cut back by 8 bases and J by 6 bases. The CDR3 extends over 12 amino acids. Germline CDR1 and CDR2: LNHDA and SQIVND (reference sequence).

DNA for the CDR3: TGTGCCAGCAGTCCCAGGCAGATACCCTACGAGCAGTACTTC. Its translation is CASSPRQIPYEQYF. The chain links TRBV28 to TRBJ2-7; D unclear. The germline V and J ends were trimmed by 5 bases and 2 bases, with 13 bases remaining between them. Per the germline V gene, CDR1 is MDHEN and CDR2 is SYDVKM. This CDR3 has 14 residues.

The chain employs TRBV27 and TRBJ2-1; 13 bases are shared with TRBD2. The CDR3 has 16 amino acids. Germline assignment: CDR1 MNHEY and CDR2 SMNVEV (reference sequence). V lost 2 bases, J lost 7 bases, and 5 bases stayed unmatched. CDR3 region: CASSLRGTSGMNEQFF. As DNA, the CDR3 is TGTGCCAGCAGTTTAAGGGGGACTAGCGGGATGAATGAGCAGTTCTTC.

This clone has a handful of counts. V is TRBV25-1 and J is TRBJ2-1; D ambiguous. The germline CDR1 and CDR2 sequences are MGHDK and SYGVNS. Trimming removed 2 bases at V and 3 bases at J, with 11 bases between. The CDR3 sequence is 15 residues long. In DNA, the CDR3 is TGTGCCAGCAGTGAACACGGGTCCCTCTACAATGAGCAGTTCTTC. Translating it yields CASSEHGSLYNEQFF. Full variable domain (outside the CDR3, taken from reference TRBV25-1 and TRBJ2-1): EADIYQTPRYLVIGTGKKITLECSQTMGHDKMYWYQQDPGMELHLIHYSYGVNSTEKGDLSSESTVSRIRTEHFPLTLESARPSHTSQYLCASSEHGSLYNEQFFGPGTRLTVL.